Here is one TCR beta chain with its context. These data come from a study of T cell changes during pregnancy in multiple sclerosis. The table came from immunoSEQ multiplex PCR; TCRdb's copy has only in-frame clones and leaves some out. The sample has under 85,000 clones, 90% seen once. The V and J ends lost 2 bases and 8 bases, in that order; junction bases with no gene match: 12. This CDR3 is built from 14 residues. Germline V CDR1 and CDR2: GTSNPN, SVGIG (reference sequence). This sample comprised peripheral blood, obtained in the third trimester of pregnancy. This clonotype was obtained from a female donor with multiple sclerosis, enrolled in a pregnancy study. The chain has TRBV30 and TRBJ2-7, with 7 nucleotides matching TRBD1. The CDR3, as DNA: TGTGCCTGGAGTCGAGGGACAGAGGGGCAAAAGCAGTACTTC. Translating gives CAWSRGTEGQKQYF.